Each of the 31 T cell receptor beta chains below was sequenced from the same sample in a study of T cell changes during pregnancy in multiple sclerosis (dated by TCRdb to between 2018 and 2021). Library construction relied on the immunoSEQ multiplex PCR assay. The source is immuneACCESS, and TCRdb retained only in-frame sequences with V and J called. Part of the clones is not carried over; for the studies checked, unresolved V genes explain less than half of this, and the remainder is unexplained. This sample is represented by about 55,000 clones; 94% of them were singletons. Jointly, the top ten make up around 3.2% of the sample. Material: CD8+ T cells from peripheral blood mononuclear cells, obtained in the third trimester of pregnancy. The source is a female donor with multiple sclerosis, enrolled in a pregnancy study.

The V gene is TRBV7-8, the J gene TRBJ2-1, with 8 bases identical to TRBD2. This CDR3 comprises 17 residues. V shed 4 bases and J 5 bases; nucleotides not matched to a gene: 13. Per the germline V gene, CDR1 is SGHVS and CDR2 is FQNEAQ. CDR3 region: CASSSPSYSGVNNEQFF. The CDR3, as DNA: TGTGCCAGCAGCTCACCCTCTTATAGCGGGGTGAACAATGAGCAGTTCTTC.

This CDR3 reads CASSVGQGPDNYGYTF. The CDR3 region has the DNA TGTGCCAGCAGCGTAGGGCAGGGCCCCGATAACTATGGCTACACCTTC. The chain is built from TRBV9 and TRBJ1-2; D possibly corresponds to TRBD1 (5 bases). CDR3 length: 16 residues. Germline CDR1 reads SGDLS; CDR2 reads YYNGEE. V lost 0 bases and J lost 1, with 13 bases in between.

The J gene is TRBJ2-1, the V gene TRBV5-1, with TRBD2 matching over 16 bases. CDR1 and CDR2 (germline): SGHRS, YFSETQ. Unmatched junction bases numbered 3, after V lost 4 bases and J lost 8 bases. The CDR3 totals 15 residues. CDR3 sequence (DNA): TGCGCCAGCAGCCTGGGACTAGCGGGGGGGGATGAGCAGTTCTTC. This sequence encodes CASSLGLAGGDEQFF.

The sample holds one count of this clone. The chain uses TRBV13 and TRBJ2-7; no clear D. V lost 2 bases and J 5 bases, leaving 10 bases between the germline ends. The CDR3 runs to 13 residues. Germline values: CDR1 PRHDT, CDR2 FYEKMQ (reference sequence). The CDR3 protein is CASSLYSPNEQYF. CDR3 DNA sequence: TGTGCCAGCAGCTTATACTCCCCGAACGAGCAGTACTTC. The variable domain in full, completed from reference TRBV13 and TRBJ2-7, reads AAGVIQSPRHLIKEKRETATLKCYPIPRHDTVYWYQQGPGQDPQFLISFYEKMQSDKGSIPDRFSAQQFSDYHSELNMSSLELGDSALYFCASSLYSPNEQYFGPGTRLTVT.

The genes are TRBV5-6 and TRBJ1-5; D possibly corresponds to TRBD1 (5 bases). In germline, CDR1 is SGHDT, CDR2 YYEEEE. The CDR3 consists of 15 residues. Trimming cost V 4 bases and J 2 bases, with 13 bases left between them. DNA of the CDR3: TGTGCCAGCAGCCCCTCGGGACTTGGCAATCAGCCCCAGCATTTT. Its translation is CASSPSGLGNQPQHF.

This clone appeared a few times. The gene calls are TRBV18 and TRBJ1-5, with 9 bases identical to TRBD1. V lost 2 bases, J lost 1 base, and 6 bases stayed unmatched. The CDR3 is 17 amino acids. The germline CDR1 and CDR2 sequences are KGHSH and LQKENI. DNA for the CDR3: TGTGCCAGCTCACCAGGGACAGGGAGAGAGAGCAATCAGCCCCAGCATTTT. Its translation is CASSPGTGRESNQPQHF. The whole variable domain, filled in from reference TRBV18 and TRBJ1-5, reads NAGVMQNPRHLVRRRGQEARLRCSPMKGHSHVYWYRQLPEEGLKFMVYLQKENIIDESGMPKERFSAEFPKEGPSILRIQQVVRGDSAAYFCASSPGTGRESNQPQHFGDGTRLSIL.

The rearrangement links TRBV7-6 to TRBJ2-3, with D uncertain. The CDR3 consists of 15 residues. With 1 base removed from V and 1 base from J, the gap between germline ends came to 9 bases. The germline gives CDR1 SGHVS, CDR2 FNYEAQ. The CDR3 region is CASSLGPLRTDTQYF. The CDR3 nucleotides are TGTGCCAGCAGCTTAGGGCCCCTGCGCACAGATACGCAGTATTTT.

This clone occurred once. This chain connects TRBV27 to TRBJ1-1; TRBD1 matches 7 bases. From germline, CDR1 is MNHEY and CDR2 SMNVEV (reference sequence). The CDR3 covers 13 residues. V was pared by 5 bases and J by 6 bases, with 6 bases of the junction left unmatched. CDR3 DNA: TGTGCCAGCAGTCCAAAGGGACAGTCTGAAGCTTTCTTT. It is translated as CASSPKGQSEAFF.

J is TRBJ1-5 and V is TRBV19, with 8 nucleotides matching TRBD1. Unmatched junction bases numbered 11, after V lost 6 bases and J lost 7 bases. The CDR3 has 15 amino acids. Germline CDR1 reads LNHDA; CDR2 reads SQIVND (reference sequence). The CDR3 is CASSTAGGESQPQHF. CDR3 coding DNA: TGTGCCAGTAGCACCGCAGGGGGCGAAAGCCAGCCCCAGCATTTT.

The CDR3 loop is CSVDAGGGNEQFF. The CDR3 nucleotides are TGCAGCGTTGACGCGGGAGGGGGCAATGAGCAGTTCTTC. The chain is built from TRBV29-1 and TRBJ2-1; the match to TRBD2 covers 9 bases. The CDR3 is 13 residues long. Losses at the gene ends were 3 bases for V and 6 bases for J; bases not matched to a gene: 3. Per germline, CDR1 SQVTM and CDR2 ANQGSEA.

The rearrangement joins TRBV4-1 to TRBJ2-2; no reliable D call. The CDR3 is made up of 16 amino acids. Germline CDR1 reads MGHRA; CDR2 reads YSYEKL. The germline V and J ends were trimmed by 2 bases and 6 bases, with 16 bases remaining between them. CDR3 sequence reads: CASSQRVVNEAGELFF. The CDR3 DNA sequence: TGCGCCAGCAGCCAACGAGTAGTGAACGAGGCCGGGGAGCTGTTTTTT.

The chain links TRBV29-1 to TRBJ2-3; 8 nucleotides agree with TRBD2. The trim removed 6 bases at V and 3 bases at J, leaving 8 bases unmatched. There are 14 residues in the CDR3. Per the germline V gene, CDR1 is SQVTM and CDR2 is ANQGSEA. CDR3 protein: CSVAPGLETDTQYF. The CDR3 bases are TGCAGCGTCGCCCCGGGACTAGAAACAGATACGCAGTATTTT.

This clone was counted a few times. The gene calls are TRBV29-1 and TRBJ2-7, with TRBD1 identical over 8 bases. Germline CDR1 SQVTM, CDR2 ANQGSEA. V shed 2 bases and J 2 bases; nucleotides not matched to a gene: 11. CDR3 length: 16 residues. DNA of the CDR3: TGCAGCGTTGAATCGAGGGGACAGGTGGGCCCCTACGAGCAGTACTTC. Protein: CSVESRGQVGPYEQYF.

The chain links TRBV30 to TRBJ1-3, with D possibly TRBD1 on 5 matching bases. This CDR3 is 14 amino acids long. V lost 5 bases, J lost 2 bases, and 13 bases lay in between. The germline CDR1 and CDR2 sequences are GTSNPN and SVGIG (reference sequence). CDR3 residues: CAWQGIEAGNTIYF. The CDR3, as DNA: TGTGCCTGGCAGGGTATAGAAGCTGGAAACACCATATATTTT.

This chain joins TRBV2 and TRBJ1-4; TRBD1 matches 7 bases. V was pared by 5 bases and J by 6 bases, with 6 bases of the junction left unmatched. This CDR3 has 14 residues. From germline, CDR1 is SNHLY and CDR2 FYNNEI. Written as DNA, the CDR3 is TGTGCCAGCAGTCCCACAGGGGTGGATGAAAAACTGTTTTTT. It translates to CASSPTGVDEKLFF.

The chain has TRBV27 and TRBJ2-5; 8 nucleotides agree with TRBD1. Germline V CDR1 and CDR2: MNHEY, SMNVEV (reference sequence). The CDR3 extends over 15 amino acids. After removal of 4 bases from V and 2 bases from J, the junction contained 6 bases not matched to a gene. CDR3 protein: CASSSGTGLQETQYF. The DNA for the CDR3 is TGTGCCAGCAGTTCTGGGACAGGTCTTCAAGAGACCCAGTACTTC.

The chain carries TRBV11-2 and TRBJ2-7; 8 nucleotides match TRBD2. The CDR3 is 17 residues long. V was clipped by 5 bases and J by 2 bases; unmatched bases: 14. Per the germline V gene, CDR1 is SGHAT and CDR2 is FQNNGV. In nucleotides, the CDR3 is TGTGCCAGCAGCGGGGGGACGGGAGGGTTTGACGCCTACGAGCAGTACTTC. Translation gives CASSGGTGGFDAYEQYF.

The chain links TRBV28 to TRBJ1-3; D ambiguous. CDR1 is MDHEN, CDR2 SYDVKM, per germline. The CDR3 length is 16 residues. The germline V and J ends were trimmed by 5 bases and 4 bases, with 18 bases remaining between them. In nucleotides, the CDR3 is TGTGCCAGCAGTGGTCCTCTCTGGGCTTGGGGAAACACCATATATTTT. It is translated as CASSGPLWAWGNTIYF.

The chain couples TRBV25-1 to TRBJ2-2, with 8 positions matching TRBD1. The CDR3 consists of 18 residues. V lost 2 bases to trimming and J lost 3 bases; unmatched junction nucleotides: 11. Germline CDR1 and CDR2: MGHDK and SYGVNS. The CDR3 region is CASSEGTLRGLYTGELFF. The CDR3 region has the DNA TGTGCCAGCAGTGAAGGGACCCTCAGGGGGCTTTACACCGGGGAGCTGTTTTTT. Looking up the rest from reference TRBV25-1 and TRBJ2-2 gives the full variable domain: EADIYQTPRYLVIGTGKKITLECSQTMGHDKMYWYQQDPGMELHLIHYSYGVNSTEKGDLSSESTVSRIRTEHFPLTLESARPSHTSQYLCASSEGTLRGLYTGELFFGEGSRLTVL.

V gene TRBV6-5 combines with J gene TRBJ2-1; D uncertain. V lost 5 bases, J lost 5 bases, and 7 bases lay in between. Germline-derived CDR1 and CDR2 are MNHEY and SVGAGI. The CDR3 contains 12 residues. The chain's CDR3 is CASSPANNEQFF. In nucleotides, the CDR3 is TGTGCCAGCAGTCCCGCGAACAATGAGCAGTTCTTC.

The chain recombines TRBV7-9 with TRBJ2-3; 9 positions agree with TRBD1. The V and J ends lost 2 bases and 2 bases, in that order; junction bases with no gene match: 5. This CDR3 has 16 amino acids. Germline V gene data show CDR1 as SEHNR and CDR2 as FQNEAQ (reference sequence). CDR3 DNA sequence: TGTGCCAGCAGCTTACCGGACAGGGGAAACACAGATACGCAGTATTTT. Amino acid sequence: CASSLPDRGNTDTQYF.

The chain links TRBV10-3 to TRBJ1-2; D might be TRBD1 (5 bases). Looked up from germline, CDR1 is ENHRY and CDR2 is SYGVKD. V shed 4 bases and J shed 1 base, with 10 bases lying between them. The CDR3 has 14 residues. For the CDR3, the DNA is TGTGCCATCAGTGGTGAAGACAGTAACTATGGCTACACCTTC. Translation: CAISGEDSNYGYTF.

V usage is TRBV28 and J usage is TRBJ2-7, with D maybe TRBD2 (5 bases). Germline CDR1 and CDR2: MDHEN and SYDVKM. The CDR3 is made up of 14 amino acids. V gave up 5 bases and J gave up 3 bases, with 14 bases separating them. In nucleotides, the CDR3 is TGTGCCAGCAGTCGACTAAATGGATACTACGAGCAGTACTTC. This sequence encodes CASSRLNGYYEQYF.

This chain uses TRBV5-1 with TRBJ1-2; D not resolved. V was cut by 4 bases and J by 4 bases, with 29 bases left in between. The CDR3 runs 19 residues. In germline, CDR1 is SGHRS, CDR2 YFSETQ. Here the CDR3 reads CASSMTGSSATSLLYGYTF. The CDR3 DNA is TGCGCCAGCAGCATGACGGGTAGCAGCGCTACTAGCCTTCTCTATGGCTACACCTTC. Combining the CDR3 with reference TRBV5-1 and TRBJ1-2 gives the whole variable domain KAGVTQTPRYLIKTRGQQVTLSCSPISGHRSVSWYQQTPGQGLQFLFEYFSETQRNKGNFPGRFSGRQFSNSRSEMNVSTLELGDSALYLCASSMTGSSATSLLYGYTFGSGTRLTVV.

V gene TRBV5-6 combines with J gene TRBJ1-1; D is possibly TRBD1 (6 bases). The V end was cut by 1 base, the J end by 4 bases, with 14 bases between. The CDR3 sequence is 15 residues long. The germline V gene encodes CDR1 SGHDT and CDR2 YYEEEE. CDR3: CASSLPTSRGTEAFF. CDR3 nucleotides: TGTGCCAGCAGCTTGCCCACCTCCAGGGGCACTGAAGCTTTCTTT.

The V gene is TRBV4-2, the J gene TRBJ2-3; unclear D gene. The germline V gene has CDR1 LGHNA and CDR2 YNFKEQ. The ends were cut back, 3 bases at V and 6 bases at J, with 7 bases in the middle. The CDR3 extends over 12 amino acids. CDR3: CASSQAVDTQYF. In DNA form, the CDR3 reads TGTGCCAGCAGCCAGGCCGTCGATACGCAGTATTTT.

This clone was seen once. The chain recombines TRBV5-1 with TRBJ2-7, with 7 bases matching TRBD2. The trim removed 5 bases at V and 0 bases at J, leaving 5 bases unmatched. The CDR3 is 14 amino acids. The germline V gene encodes CDR1 SGHRS and CDR2 YFSETQ. The CDR3 region has the DNA TGCGCCAGCAGATACGGACTAGGCTCCTACGAGCAGTACTTC. This codes for CASRYGLGSYEQYF.

The rearrangement joins TRBV5-1 to TRBJ2-1; TRBD2 matches at 12 bases. CDR3 length: 15 amino acids. Germline assignment: CDR1 SGHRS and CDR2 YFSETQ. Trimming at V came to 2 bases and at J to 4 bases, leaving 1 base not matched to a gene. The CDR3 loop reads CASSFGTSGYNEQFF. The CDR3 nucleotides are TGCGCCAGCAGCTTTGGGACTAGCGGGTACAATGAGCAGTTCTTC.

The J gene is TRBJ2-2, the V gene TRBV4-2; D gene unclear. The V gene lost 1 base and the J gene lost 7 bases, with 4 bases spanning the gap. Germline V gene lookup returns CDR1 LGHNA and CDR2 YNFKEQ. The CDR3 has 12 residues. CDR3 protein: CASSQGSGELFF. As DNA, the CDR3 is TGTGCCAGCAGCCAAGGGAGCGGGGAGCTGTTTTTT.

V gene TRBV7-2 combines with J gene TRBJ2-7, with a possible D match to TRBD2 (6 bases). CDR3 length equals 15 residues. Trimming cost V 6 bases and J 0 bases, with 15 bases left between them. The germline gives CDR1 SGHTA, CDR2 FQGNSA. The CDR3 spells CASSRLAEFSYEQYF. In nucleotides, the CDR3 is TGTGCCAGCAGTCGTTTAGCGGAGTTCTCCTACGAGCAGTACTTC.

The V gene is TRBV4-1, the J gene TRBJ2-1; TRBD2 matches 7 bases. Losses at the gene ends were 3 bases for V and 6 bases for J; bases not matched to a gene: 5. Looked up from germline, CDR1 is MGHRA and CDR2 is YSYEKL. The CDR3 is made up of 14 amino acids. The CDR3, as DNA: TGCGCCAGCAGCCACCTGCGGGAGCTCAATGAGCAGTTCTTC. Amino acids: CASSHLRELNEQFF.